The 28 T cell receptor beta chains below all came from one sample that was sequenced in a study of shared clonotypes between healthy human individuals. Data came from immunoSEQ multiplex PCR; TCRdb stores just in-frame clones and leaves some out. The table includes around 690,000 clones, about nine tenths detected once. The sample comprised memory CD8+ T cells from PBMCs. Subset specified: CD45RO+ cells pooled with CCR7-negative TemRA cells. These receptors were taken from a man in his late teens or twenties in good health. Some clones in this sample may be carry-over from other donors' samples.

This chain connects TRBV4-1 to TRBJ2-7; TRBD1 is a possible D gene (5 bases). Germline CDR1 and CDR2: MGHRA and YSYEKL. The CDR3 totals 12 residues. V lost 3 bases, J lost 8 bases, and 11 bases lay in between. Here the CDR3 reads CASSQIRGQQYF. The CDR3 nucleotides read TGCGCCAGCAGCCAGATAAGGGGTCAGCAGTACTTC.

The chain combines TRBV29-1 with TRBJ2-1; D may be TRBD2 (6 bases). This CDR3 contains 11 residues. V was shortened by 6 bases and J by 13 bases, with 16 bases between the two germline ends. Germline V CDR1 and CDR2: SQVTM, ANQGSEA. CDR3 coding DNA: TGCAGCGTAGAGCCGGGACTCGCACAGTTCTTC. This sequence encodes CSVEPGLAQFF.

The chain links TRBV5-4 to TRBJ2-6; the match to TRBD1 covers 7 bases. Germline V gene lookup returns CDR1 SGHNT and CDR2 YYREEE (reference sequence). The trim removed 7 bases at V and 0 bases at J, leaving 4 bases unmatched. This CDR3 region has 15 residues. The DNA for the CDR3 is TGTGCCAGCGGGGACAGCCACTCTGGGGCCAACGTCCTGACTTTC. Translation gives CASGDSHSGANVLTF.

The rearrangement uses TRBV25-1 and TRBJ2-3, with D tentatively TRBD1 or TRBD2 (6 bases each). This CDR3 spans 17 amino acids. V lost 0 bases to trimming and J lost 2 bases, with 15 bases between them. Per germline, CDR1 MGHDK and CDR2 SYGVNS. The CDR3 spells CASSEYENRDFTDTQYF. In DNA form, the CDR3 reads TGTGCCAGCAGTGAATATGAGAACAGGGACTTCACAGATACGCAGTATTTT.

The gene calls are TRBV28 and TRBJ2-7, with 7 bases lining up with TRBD2. CDR1 and CDR2 from the germline V gene are MDHEN and SYDVKM. The CDR3 covers 15 residues. The J segment lost 2 bases and the V segment lost 4 bases, leaving 8 bases of the junction unmatched. The CDR3 region has the DNA TGTGCCAGCAGTTCCCTTCTCCGGGGGGCCTACGAGCAGTACTTC. Protein sequence: CASSSLLRGAYEQYF.

The chain carries TRBV12-5 and TRBJ1-1, with D hard to call. Trimming shortened V by 3 bases and J by 6 bases, and 8 bases separated the two germline ends. The CDR3 totals 12 residues. Germline V lookup: CDR1 LGHNT, CDR2 FRNRAP. CDR3 sequence reads: CASGFTVAEAFF. DNA of the CDR3: TGTGCTAGTGGTTTCACGGTAGCTGAAGCTTTCTTT.

This rearrangement joins TRBV27 to TRBJ2-7, with D uncertain. CDR1 and CDR2 from the germline V gene are MNHEY and SMNVEV (reference sequence). CDR3 length equals 13 residues. Trimming shortened V by 4 bases and J by 3 bases, and 10 bases separated the two germline ends. CDR3 bases: TGTGCCAGCAGTTCCCGACTTTACTACGAGCAGTACTTC. Its translation is CASSSRLYYEQYF.

V is TRBV28 and J is TRBJ2-3; D call uncertain. From germline, CDR1 is MDHEN and CDR2 SYDVKM. This CDR3 contains 15 residues. V was clipped by 2 bases and J by 2 bases, with 11 bases between them. The CDR3 protein is CASSLELQYTDTQYF. The CDR3 region has the DNA TGTGCCAGCAGTTTAGAGTTGCAGTACACAGATACGCAGTATTTT.

The V and J genes are TRBV30 and TRBJ2-2, with D maybe TRBD1 (6 bases). From germline, CDR1 is GTSNPN and CDR2 SVGIG (reference sequence). CDR3 size: 16 residues. Trimming removed 6 bases from V and 1 base from J, with 18 bases in between. The CDR3 is CACPMTETGNTGELFF. CDR3 nucleotides: TGTGCCTGCCCCATGACCGAGACAGGGAACACCGGGGAGCTGTTTTTT.

The chain carries TRBV7-3 and TRBJ2-3, with no clear D. The V and J ends lost 5 bases and 4 bases respectively, with 10 bases between them. Germline assignment: CDR1 SGHTA and CDR2 FQGTGA. This CDR3 spans 13 amino acids. The chain's CDR3 is CASSPSIADTQYF. For the CDR3, the DNA is TGTGCCAGCAGCCCCTCCATAGCAGATACGCAGTATTTT.

V is TRBV7-9 and J is TRBJ2-1, with TRBD2 identical over 7 bases. The V gene end was trimmed by 6 bases and the J gene end by 0 bases; junction bases not matched to a gene: 2. The CDR3 has 14 residues. CDR1 SEHNR and CDR2 FQNEAQ come from the germline V gene (reference sequence). CDR3 residues: CASRTGGSYNEQFF. CDR3 coding DNA: TGTGCCAGCAGAACGGGGGGCTCCTACAATGAGCAGTTCTTC. The variable domain in full, completed from reference TRBV7-9 and TRBJ2-1, reads DTGVSQNPRHKITKRGQNVTFRCDPISEHNRLYWYRQTLGQGPEFLTYFQNEAQLEKSRLLSDRFSAERPKGSFSTLEIQRTEQGDSAMYLCASRTGGSYNEQFFGPGTRLTVL.

This chain connects TRBV4-1 to TRBJ1-1; no clear D gene. The germline V gene has CDR1 MGHRA and CDR2 YSYEKL. This CDR3 region has 15 residues. The V end was cut by 1 base, the J end by 3 bases, with 12 bases between. The CDR3 sequence is CASSQVRFGDTEAFF. The CDR3 DNA reads TGCGCCAGCAGCCAAGTAAGATTCGGGGACACTGAAGCTTTCTTT.

The rearrangement joins TRBV6-6 to TRBJ1-1; D not certain. Germline V lookup: CDR1 MNHNY, CDR2 SVGAGI (reference sequence). This CDR3 contains 14 residues. Trimming shortened V by 2 bases and J by 6 bases, and 13 bases separated the two germline ends. The CDR3 region has the DNA TGTGCCAGCAGTTACCTTGACTTGTATCCTGAAGCTTTCTTT. It translates to CASSYLDLYPEAFF.

V and J are TRBV14 and TRBJ1-1; 8 positions match TRBD1. The CDR3 consists of 14 residues. CDR1 and CDR2 from the germline V gene are SGHDN and FVKESK. The junction had 3 bases not matched to a gene; V was cut back by 4 bases and J by 2 bases. CDR3 loop: CASSPGQGNTEAFF. For the CDR3, the DNA is TGTGCCAGCAGCCCAGGACAGGGAAACACTGAAGCTTTCTTT.

This clone was detected only once. This chain joins TRBV19 and TRBJ2-1, with no clear D. Germline CDR1 and CDR2: LNHDA and SQIVND (reference sequence). The CDR3 runs to 15 residues. The germline V and J ends were trimmed by 3 bases and 0 bases, with 9 bases remaining between them. The CDR3, as DNA: TGTGCCAGTAGTATGACTGGTAGCTCCTACAATGAGCAGTTCTTC. This codes for CASSMTGSSYNEQFF. Based on the CDR3 plus reference TRBV19 and TRBJ2-1, the full variable domain is DGGITQSPKYLFRKEGQNVTLSCEQNLNHDAMYWYRQDPGQGLRLIYYSQIVNDFQKGDIAEGYSVSREKKESFPLTVTSAQKNPTAFYLCASSMTGSSYNEQFFGPGTRLTVL.

The chain uses TRBV11-2 and TRBJ2-7, with TRBD2 matching 9 bases. The CDR3 is 16 amino acids. CDR1 and CDR2 from the germline V gene are SGHAT and FQNNGV. Losses at the gene ends were 1 base for V and 7 bases for J; bases not matched to a gene: 11. The CDR3 DNA follows: TGTGCCAGCAGCTTAGGAAGAGTAGCGGGAGCTAATGAGCAGTACTTC. It codes for CASSLGRVAGANEQYF.

V usage is TRBV5-6 and J usage is TRBJ2-7; 8 bases line up with TRBD1. This CDR3 spans 15 amino acids. The germline CDR1 and CDR2 sequences are SGHDT and YYEEEE. The V and J ends lost 0 bases and 3 bases, in that order; junction bases with no gene match: 5. CDR3 protein: CASSLGPDRDYEQYF. In DNA form, the CDR3 reads TGTGCCAGCAGCTTGGGGCCGGACAGGGACTACGAGCAGTACTTC.

The J gene is TRBJ1-3, the V gene TRBV5-4; D possibly corresponds to TRBD1 (5 bases). Germline-derived CDR1 and CDR2 are SGHNT and YYREEE (reference sequence). The CDR3 sequence is 12 residues long. Trimming removed 4 bases from V and 16 bases from J, with 18 bases in between. CDR3 bases: TGTGCCAGCAGCCCAGGTGGCAGGGTCAGGTATTTT. It yields the protein CASSPGGRVRYF.

The genes are TRBV5-4 and TRBJ2-7; D uncertain. The CDR3 covers 13 residues. CDR1 and CDR2 from the germline V gene are SGHNT and YYREEE (reference sequence). V was trimmed by 0 bases and J by 2 bases, leaving 6 bases between them. In DNA, the CDR3 is TGTGCCAGCAGCTTGGACCAGACCTACGAGCAGTACTTC. This translates into CASSLDQTYEQYF.

The genes are TRBV5-1 and TRBJ2-7; D call uncertain. This CDR3 comprises 14 residues. The germline V and J ends were trimmed by 5 bases and 4 bases, with 16 bases remaining between them. Per the germline V gene, CDR1 is SGHRS and CDR2 is YFSETQ. The CDR3 nucleotides are TGCGCCAGCAGACGGGTCGGGTGGGGATACGAGCAGTACTTC. It is translated as CASRRVGWGYEQYF.

This clone was seen a few times. The chain is built from TRBV9 and TRBJ2-1; D call uncertain. The V gene's germline CDR1 is SGDLS and CDR2 YYNGEE. V was pared by 3 bases and J by 5 bases, with 6 bases between. This CDR3 comprises 12 residues. CDR3 sequence (DNA): TGTGCCAGCAGCGCGGTAGACAATGAGCAGTTCTTC. This gives the protein CASSAVDNEQFF.

The chain carries TRBV28 and TRBJ2-7, with 10 bases fitting TRBD1. Germline assignment: CDR1 MDHEN and CDR2 SYDVKM. J was trimmed by 2 bases and V by 7 bases; bases with no gene match: 8. This CDR3 is 15 amino acids long. CDR3 sequence: CASIQSGQGPYEQYF. The CDR3 region has the DNA TGTGCCAGCATTCAATCGGGACAGGGGCCCTACGAGCAGTACTTC.

The chain uses TRBV15 and TRBJ2-1; maybe TRBD1 (7 bases). Germline loops: CDR1 LNHNV, CDR2 YYDKDF (reference sequence). This CDR3 region has 15 residues. Trimming left V 2 bases short and J 7 bases short, with 15 bases between. The CDR3 region is CATSRPEGAGNEQFF. In nucleotides, the CDR3 is TGTGCCACCAGCAGACCGGAGGGGGCTGGGAATGAGCAGTTCTTC.

This chain uses TRBV11-3 with TRBJ1-1; D is ambiguous. V shed 3 bases and J shed 5 bases, with 10 bases lying between them. The CDR3 contains 13 residues. Germline CDR1 and CDR2: SGHNT and YENEEA. DNA of the CDR3: TGTGCCAGCAGCTTCGCTCAGACGACTGAAGCTTTCTTT. This translates into CASSFAQTTEAFF.

The genes are TRBV10-3 and TRBJ1-1; no clear D gene. This CDR3 is built from 11 residues. Trimming pared 3 bases from V and 7 bases from J, leaving 6 bases between. Germline assignment: CDR1 ENHRY and CDR2 SYGVKD. CDR3 amino acids: CAISDSGEAFF. For the CDR3, the DNA is TGTGCCATCAGTGATTCGGGTGAAGCTTTCTTT.

The CDR3 coding sequence is TGTGCCAGCAGCACAGGGTTCGAGGAGACCCAGTACTTC. Amino acids: CASSTGFEETQYF. The gene calls are TRBV28 and TRBJ2-5; perhaps TRBD1 as D (6 bases). Germline-derived CDR1 and CDR2 are MDHEN and SYDVKM. Deletions cut 6 bases from V and 5 bases from J, with 13 bases between. There are 13 residues in the CDR3.

The chain is built from TRBV11-2 and TRBJ1-5; D unclear. V lost 1 base and J lost 1, with 8 bases in between. Germline V gene lookup returns CDR1 SGHAT and CDR2 FQNNGV. The CDR3 is 15 residues long. The CDR3 region has the DNA TGTGCCAGCAGCTTAGGAACACGGAGCAATCAGCCCCAGCATTTT. This translates into CASSLGTRSNQPQHF.

This clone was seen once. The chain combines TRBV5-8 with TRBJ2-7; no firm D call. This CDR3 is 13 amino acids long. The germline V gene encodes CDR1 SGHTS and CDR2 YDEGEE. V was shortened by 4 bases and J by 1 base, with 9 bases between the two germline ends. The CDR3 nucleotides read TGTGCCAGCAGCCACGACACTTCCTACGAGCAGTACTTC. Its protein product is CASSHDTSYEQYF.